Listed below are T cell receptor beta chains from one sample, sequenced in a study of OX40 agonist ivuxolimab in advanced cancers. Using immunoSEQ multiplex PCR, the repertoire was profiled, and TCRdb retains in-frame clones only, with some absent. The profile shows approximately 68,000 clones, about 92% of them singletons. The sample in question was CD4+ or CD8+ T cells sorted from blood, obtained in a trial of the OX40 agonist ivuxolimab. The receptors were sampled from an adult with an advanced solid tumor such as melanoma, head and neck, liver or kidney cancer. Both conserved end residues are part of each CDR3. A D gene is named only where the DNA matches it firmly. The size entry is marked missing in some rows and otherwise reads once, few, many or a size class.

D gene	clone size	V gene	J gene	CDR3 protein	CDR3 DNA
.	.	TRBV25-1	TRBJ2-1	CASSEFGGTLNEQFF	TGTGCCAGCAGTGAATTTGGCGGGACCCTAAATGAGCAGTTCTTC
TRBD1	once	TRBV15	TRBJ2-7	CATSRDGTEGTYYEQYF	TGTGCCACCAGCAGAGACGGGACAGAGGGAACCTACTACGAGCAGTACTTC
TRBD1	.	TRBV2	TRBJ1-4	CASAGALRDSLPGVSEKLFF	TGTGCCAGCGCAGGGGCCCTGCGGGACAGCCTTCCGGGGGTTAGTGAAAAACTGTTTTTT
TRBD1	.	TRBV4-1	TRBJ2-4	CASSQVGGQGGNIQYF	TGCGCCAGCAGCCAAGTGGGGGGACAGGGAGGGAACATTCAGTACTTC
.	.	TRBV11-3	TRBJ1-5	CASSLDSREVGQPQHF	TGTGCCAGCAGCTTAGATTCGAGGGAAGTAGGGCAGCCCCAGCATTTT
.	.	TRBV5-6	TRBJ2-5	CASSRHPDGETQYF	TGTGCCAGCAGTCGACATCCGGATGGAGAGACCCAGTACTTC
TRBD1	.	TRBV7-2	TRBJ2-7	CASTLHDRAYEQYF	TGTGCCAGCACCCTACACGACAGGGCCTACGAGCAGTACTTC
.	.	TRBV19	TRBJ2-5	CASSLNRVGGQETQYF	TGTGCCAGTAGTCTAAACCGGGTGGGGGGCCAAGAGACCCAGTACTTC
.	.	TRBV9	TRBJ1-1	CASSPPTGTGTEAFF	TGTGCCAGCAGCCCCCCCACAGGAACGGGCACTGAAGCTTTCTTT
.	.	TRBV7-3	TRBJ2-2	CASSLGRDGSSGELFF	TGTGCCAGCAGCTTAGGCCGGGACGGGTCTTCCGGGGAGCTGTTTTTT
TRBD2	.	TRBV27	TRBJ2-1	CASSLSTSGVYNEQFF	TGTGCCAGCAGTTTATCGACTAGCGGGGTATACAATGAGCAGTTCTTC
.	.	TRBV18	TRBJ2-2	CASSPLSRLLTGELFF	TGTGCCAGCTCACCTCTCTCAAGACTACTCACCGGGGAGCTGTTTTTT
.	.	TRBV6-4	TRBJ2-3	CASSDSGEGDTQYF	TGTGCCAGCAGTGACTCGGGTGAAGGAGATACGCAGTATTTT
TRBD1	.	TRBV5-5	TRBJ1-1	CASSSRTGIVPEAFF	TGTGCCAGCAGCTCGCGGACAGGGATCGTCCCTGAAGCTTTCTTT
.	.	TRBV11-3	TRBJ2-7	CASPDSRGHEQYF	TGTGCCAGCCCCGACTCAAGGGGCCACGAGCAGTACTTC
TRBD2	once	TRBV30	TRBJ2-3	CAWRDSGGGTDTQYF	TGTGCCTGGAGGGATAGCGGGGGGGGCACAGATACGCAGTATTTT
TRBD2	.	TRBV27	TRBJ2-7	CASSLLGGAGEQYF	TGTGCCAGCAGTCTCCTCGGGGGGGCAGGTGAGCAGTACTTC
TRBD1	.	TRBV10-2	TRBJ1-4	CASSDDRVGEKLFF	TGCGCCAGCAGTGATGACAGGGTTGGGGAAAAACTGTTTTTT
TRBD2	.	TRBV13	TRBJ2-2	CASSLGLAGVTGELFF	TGTGCCAGCAGCTTGGGACTAGCGGGGGTCACCGGGGAGCTGTTTTTT
.	.	TRBV5-1	TRBJ2-1	CASSLSGGFYNEQFF	TGCGCCAGCAGCTTGTCCGGGGGTTTTTACAATGAGCAGTTCTTC
TRBD2	once	TRBV27	TRBJ2-1	CASSFGRGSYNEQFF	TGTGCCAGCAGTTTCGGGCGGGGGTCCTACAATGAGCAGTTCTTC
.	.	TRBV9	TRBJ2-7	CASSDGTSYEQYF	TGTGCCAGCAGCGACGGCACCTCCTACGAGCAGTACTTC
TRBD1	once	TRBV7-2	TRBJ2-7	CASSLLEQGAREQYF	TGTGCCAGCAGTCTCCTCGAACAGGGGGCCAGGGAGCAGTACTTC
.	.	TRBV5-6	TRBJ1-1	CASSFPTVNTEAFF	TGTGCCAGCAGCTTCCCGACAGTTAACACTGAAGCTTTCTTT
TRBD1	.	TRBV7-8	TRBJ1-1	CASSLALIGGDSNTEAFF	TGTGCCAGCAGCTTAGCCTTGATAGGGGGCGACTCGAACACTGAAGCTTTCTTT
.	once	TRBV19	TRBJ1-1	CASSLYSGGVEAFF	TGTGCCAGTAGTCTATACAGCGGAGGGGTTGAAGCTTTCTTT
TRBD1	.	TRBV5-6	TRBJ2-7	CASSFEGASYEQYF	TGTGCCAGCAGCTTTGAGGGGGCTTCCTACGAGCAGTACTTC
.	.	TRBV4-2	TRBJ1-1	CASSQGPYTQGDTEAFF	TGTGCCAGCAGCCAGGGTCCCTACACCCAGGGCGACACTGAAGCTTTCTTT
.	.	TRBV6-5	TRBJ1-2	CASSYFPVDYGYTF	TGTGCCAGCAGTTACTTCCCGGTGGACTATGGCTACACCTTC
TRBD1	.	TRBV9	TRBJ2-5	CASSPWDSQETQYF	TGTGCCAGCAGCCCCTGGGACAGCCAAGAGACCCAGTACTTC
TRBD2	.	TRBV27	TRBJ2-1	CASSFLQRGPSYNEQFF	TGTGCCAGCAGTTTCCTCCAGCGGGGGCCTTCCTACAATGAGCAGTTCTTC
.	.	TRBV19	TRBJ2-2	CASSLLLNTGELFF	TGTGCCAGTAGTCTACTATTGAACACCGGGGAGCTGTTTTTT
TRBD2	.	TRBV5-6	TRBJ2-1	CASSLPGGLYNEQFF	TGTGCCAGCAGCTTGCCGGGGGGGTTATACAATGAGCAGTTCTTC
.	.	TRBV9	TRBJ2-7	CASSASPGTSYEQYF	TGTGCCAGCAGCGCATCCCCGGGCACCTCCTACGAGCAGTACTTC
.	few	TRBV9	TRBJ1-5	CASSVGGDNQPQHF	TGTGCCAGCAGCGTAGGGGGAGACAATCAGCCCCAGCATTTT
.	.	TRBV4-3	TRBJ2-2	CASSQVGGGTGELFF	TGCGCCAGCAGCCAAGTGGGGGGTGGCACCGGGGAGCTGTTTTTT
.	few	TRBV7-9	TRBJ2-5	CASSFSPASMRGPQETQYF	TGTGCCAGCAGCTTTTCACCCGCCTCTATGCGGGGGCCTCAAGAGACCCAGTACTTC
.	.	TRBV5-1	TRBJ1-4	CASSGAEGEKLFF	TGCGCCAGCAGTGGGGCCGAGGGAGAAAAACTGTTTTTT
.	.	TRBV7-9	TRBJ1-5	CASSLGRAGGSQPQHF	TGTGCCAGCAGCTTGGGCAGGGCCGGGGGAAGTCAGCCCCAGCATTTT
TRBD2	.	TRBV11-3	TRBJ2-1	CASSRPSGGYNEQFF	TGTGCCAGCAGCCGACCTAGCGGGGGCTACAATGAGCAGTTCTTC
.	.	TRBV11-2	TRBJ1-1	CASSPWSTEAFF	TGTGCCAGCAGCCCGTGGTCCACTGAAGCTTTCTTT
TRBD1	.	TRBV5-8	TRBJ1-2	CASSLRGQTLYGYTF	TGTGCCAGCAGCTTGAGGGGACAGACTCTTTACGGCTACACCTTC
TRBD2	.	TRBV7-9	TRBJ2-7	CASSSLRLAGATYEQYF	TGTGCCAGCAGCTCCCTCAGACTAGCGGGGGCTACCTACGAGCAGTACTTC
.	.	TRBV13	TRBJ2-7	CASSPGWTAYEQYF	TGTGCCAGCAGCCCCGGGTGGACAGCATACGAGCAGTACTTC